The rows below give T cell receptor beta chains drawn from one sample of a study of blood T cell repertoires in COVID-19. This table comes from immunoSEQ multiplex PCR, and its TCRdb copy is limited to in-frame clones, with some not included. Of 200,000 to 250,000 clones in the sample, about 80% were seen once. The sequencing input was peripheral blood. All receptors come from a man between 25 and 39 years old who had recovered from COVID-19. Both conserved end residues are part of each CDR3. Each record gives: V gene, clone size, J gene, D gene, CDR3 protein, CDR3 DNA. The D gene is left open where the match is weak. Only some rows state a clone size, as once, few, many or a class for expanded clones.

v_gene: TRBV18
abundance: .
j_gene: TRBJ1-2
d_gene: .
CDR3aa: CASSPASGSTGGGYTF
CDR3nt: TGTGCCAGCTCACCGGCTTCGGGGTCGACAGGAGGTGGCTACACCTTC

v_gene: TRBV2
abundance: .
j_gene: TRBJ1-1
d_gene: .
CDR3aa: CASSIQDTEAFF
CDR3nt: TGTGCCAGCAGTATACAGGACACTGAAGCTTTCTTT

v_gene: TRBV6-5
abundance: .
j_gene: TRBJ2-1
d_gene: TRBD2
CDR3aa: CASSYFQGGMVGEQFF
CDR3nt: TGTGCCAGCAGTTACTTTCAGGGAGGGATGGTCGGTGAGCAGTTCTTC

v_gene: TRBV10-3
abundance: .
j_gene: TRBJ2-3
d_gene: TRBD1
CDR3aa: CAIREPGQGTDTQYF
CDR3nt: TGTGCCATCAGAGAACCGGGACAGGGTACAGATACGCAGTATTTT

v_gene: TRBV10-3
abundance: .
j_gene: TRBJ1-1
d_gene: TRBD1
CDR3aa: CAISRQGAVGYEAFF
CDR3nt: TGTGCCATCAGTAGGCAGGGGGCCGTGGGGTATGAAGCTTTCTTT

v_gene: TRBV29-1
abundance: .
j_gene: TRBJ2-5
d_gene: .
CDR3aa: CSAETGRETQYF
CDR3nt: TGCAGCGCCGAAACAGGACGAGAGACCCAGTACTTC

v_gene: TRBV20-1
abundance: .
j_gene: TRBJ2-3
d_gene: TRBD2
CDR3aa: CSASLTSGGDTQYF
CDR3nt: TGCAGTGCTAGTTTGACTAGCGGGGGAGATACGCAGTATTTT

v_gene: TRBV5-4
abundance: .
j_gene: TRBJ1-1
d_gene: .
CDR3aa: CASSTGVNTEAFF
CDR3nt: TGTGCCAGCAGCACGGGAGTGAACACTGAAGCTTTCTTT

v_gene: TRBV5-1
abundance: once
j_gene: TRBJ1-2
d_gene: TRBD1
CDR3aa: CASSNRDRLRGYTF
CDR3nt: TGCGCCAGCAGCAACCGGGACAGGCTCCGCGGCTACACCTTC

v_gene: TRBV2
abundance: .
j_gene: TRBJ1-6
d_gene: .
CDR3aa: CAGAETANSPLHF
CDR3nt: TGTGCCGGGGCCGAGACTGCAAATTCACCCCTCCACTTT

v_gene: TRBV2
abundance: .
j_gene: TRBJ1-4
d_gene: TRBD1
CDR3aa: CASRRQGDEKLFF
CDR3nt: TGTGCCAGCAGACGACAGGGTGATGAAAAACTGTTTTTT

v_gene: TRBV25-1
abundance: .
j_gene: TRBJ1-1
d_gene: .
CDR3aa: CASTETTGGAEAFF
CDR3nt: TGTGCCAGCACCGAAACTACAGGAGGGGCTGAAGCTTTCTTT

v_gene: TRBV5-8
abundance: .
j_gene: TRBJ2-3
d_gene: TRBD2
CDR3aa: CASSLGRTSGDTQYF
CDR3nt: TGTGCCAGCAGCTTGGGGCGGACTAGCGGGGATACGCAGTATTTT

v_gene: TRBV7-3
abundance: .
j_gene: TRBJ1-2
d_gene: .
CDR3aa: CASSPDRNYGYTF
CDR3nt: TGTGCCAGCAGCCCGGACAGAAACTATGGCTACACCTTC

v_gene: TRBV2
abundance: .
j_gene: TRBJ1-5
d_gene: TRBD1
CDR3aa: CASRLQGVGQPQHF
CDR3nt: TGTGCCAGCAGGCTCCAGGGGGTCGGACAGCCCCAGCATTTT

v_gene: TRBV10-1
abundance: .
j_gene: TRBJ2-1
d_gene: TRBD2
CDR3aa: CASSSGGSGVQFF
CDR3nt: TGCGCCAGCAGCAGCGGGGGGTCCGGGGTTCAGTTCTTC

v_gene: TRBV14
abundance: .
j_gene: TRBJ2-5
d_gene: .
CDR3aa: CASSQVGGERETQYF
CDR3nt: TGTGCCAGCAGCCAAGTTGGAGGGGAGCGGGAGACCCAGTACTTC

v_gene: TRBV4-1
abundance: .
j_gene: TRBJ1-5
d_gene: TRBD1
CDR3aa: CASSHPGGYQPQHF
CDR3nt: TGCGCCAGCAGCCACCCAGGGGGCTATCAGCCCCAGCATTTT

v_gene: TRBV27
abundance: few
j_gene: TRBJ1-5
d_gene: .
CDR3aa: CASSGQGVNQPQHF
CDR3nt: TGTGCCAGCAGTGGGCAGGGTGTTAATCAGCCCCAGCATTTT

v_gene: TRBV27
abundance: .
j_gene: TRBJ1-6
d_gene: .
CDR3aa: CASSFVFQPLHF
CDR3nt: TGTGCCAGCAGTTTTGTTTTTCAGCCCCTCCACTTT

v_gene: TRBV6-1
abundance: .
j_gene: TRBJ1-2
d_gene: TRBD1
CDR3aa: CASSEAHGTVYGYTF
CDR3nt: TGTGCCAGCAGTGAAGCTCATGGGACAGTCTATGGCTACACCTTC

v_gene: TRBV5-6
abundance: .
j_gene: TRBJ1-6
d_gene: TRBD1
CDR3aa: CASRYGTGVNSPLHF
CDR3nt: TGTGCCAGCAGATATGGGACAGGGGTTAATTCACCCCTCCACTTT

v_gene: TRBV5-4
abundance: few
j_gene: TRBJ1-3
d_gene: .
CDR3aa: CASSLGGPLSGNTIYF
CDR3nt: TGTGCCAGCAGCTTGGGCGGGCCCCTCTCTGGAAACACCATATATTTT

v_gene: TRBV7-9
abundance: .
j_gene: TRBJ1-5
d_gene: TRBD1
CDR3aa: CASSLTLTGPNQPQHF
CDR3nt: TGTGCCAGCAGCTTAACTCTGACAGGGCCCAATCAGCCCCAGCATTTT

v_gene: TRBV2
abundance: .
j_gene: TRBJ1-5
d_gene: .
CDR3aa: CASSGNNQPQHF
CDR3nt: TGTGCCAGCAGCGGTAACAATCAGCCCCAGCATTTT

v_gene: TRBV4-1
abundance: .
j_gene: TRBJ1-1
d_gene: .
CDR3aa: CASSQASGGPNTEAFF
CDR3nt: TGCGCCAGCAGCCAAGCTTCGGGGGGTCCGAACACTGAAGCTTTCTTT

v_gene: TRBV10-3
abundance: .
j_gene: TRBJ2-3
d_gene: TRBD2
CDR3aa: CAISTSGGAADTQYF
CDR3nt: TGTGCCATCAGTACTAGCGGGGGGGCCGCAGATACGCAGTATTTT

v_gene: TRBV7-3
abundance: .
j_gene: TRBJ1-3
d_gene: .
CDR3aa: CASSLNPLGTGNTIYF
CDR3nt: TGTGCCAGCAGCTTAAACCCACTCGGGACTGGAAACACCATATATTTT

v_gene: TRBV19
abundance: .
j_gene: TRBJ2-5
d_gene: .
CDR3aa: CASSTYRAGETQYF
CDR3nt: TGTGCCAGTAGTACCTACAGGGCAGGGGAGACCCAGTACTTC

v_gene: TRBV7-9
abundance: .
j_gene: TRBJ2-1
d_gene: .
CDR3aa: CASSSQAGSYNEQFF
CDR3nt: TGTGCCAGCAGCTCTCAAGCGGGTTCCTACAATGAGCAGTTCTTC

v_gene: TRBV9
abundance: .
j_gene: TRBJ1-6
d_gene: .
CDR3aa: CASSVDGSQGNSPLHF
CDR3nt: TGTGCCAGCAGCGTAGACGGGAGCCAAGGGAATTCACCCCTCCACTTT

v_gene: TRBV25-1
abundance: .
j_gene: TRBJ1-1
d_gene: .
CDR3aa: CASKGGGYTEAFF
CDR3nt: TGTGCCAGCAAAGGGGGGGGGTATACTGAAGCTTTCTTT

v_gene: TRBV4-1
abundance: .
j_gene: TRBJ2-5
d_gene: TRBD2
CDR3aa: CASSHPSIRLAGGPQETQYF
CDR3nt: TGCGCCAGCAGCCACCCTTCTATACGGCTAGCGGGGGGCCCACAAGAGACCCAGTACTTC

v_gene: TRBV10-3
abundance: .
j_gene: TRBJ1-2
d_gene: .
CDR3aa: CAISAQAENYGYTF
CDR3nt: TGTGCCATCAGTGCCCAGGCCGAAAACTATGGCTACACCTTC

v_gene: TRBV9
abundance: .
j_gene: TRBJ1-2
d_gene: .
CDR3aa: CASSVGGLADGYTF
CDR3nt: TGTGCCAGCAGCGTCGGCGGCCTGGCCGATGGCTACACCTTC

v_gene: TRBV10-3
abundance: .
j_gene: TRBJ2-1
d_gene: .
CDR3aa: CAISADNNEQFF
CDR3nt: TGTGCCATCAGTGCCGACAACAATGAGCAGTTCTTC

v_gene: TRBV5-4
abundance: .
j_gene: TRBJ2-7
d_gene: TRBD2
CDR3aa: CASSPSGGSRLEQYF
CDR3nt: TGTGCCAGCAGCCCCAGCGGGGGCAGCCGTTTAGAGCAGTACTTC

v_gene: TRBV7-2
abundance: .
j_gene: TRBJ1-6
d_gene: TRBD1
CDR3aa: CASSLTGDRNSPLHF
CDR3nt: TGTGCCAGCAGCTTAACAGGGGACCGCAATTCACCCCTCCACTTT

v_gene: TRBV7-8
abundance: .
j_gene: TRBJ2-1
d_gene: .
CDR3aa: CASSLAYRSYNEQFF
CDR3nt: TGTGCCAGCAGCTTAGCATATAGATCATACAATGAGCAGTTCTTC

v_gene: TRBV14
abundance: .
j_gene: TRBJ1-4
d_gene: TRBD1
CDR3aa: CASSLAGDRVSEKLFF
CDR3nt: TGTGCCAGCAGCTTAGCTGGGGACAGGGTCTCGGAAAAACTGTTTTTT

v_gene: TRBV15
abundance: .
j_gene: TRBJ2-5
d_gene: .
CDR3aa: CATSREYQGLGTQYF
CDR3nt: TGTGCCACCAGCAGGGAATACCAGGGGTTAGGGACCCAGTACTTC

v_gene: TRBV28
abundance: .
j_gene: TRBJ1-6
d_gene: .
CDR3aa: CASTNRDGFYNSPLHF
CDR3nt: TGTGCCAGCACCAACAGGGACGGGTTCTATAATTCACCCCTCCACTTT

v_gene: TRBV21-1
abundance: .
j_gene: TRBJ2-6
d_gene: .
CDR3aa: CASVSSGANVLTF
CDR3nt: TGTGCCAGCGTCAGCTCTGGGGCCAACGTCCTGACTTTC

v_gene: TRBV4-1
abundance: once
j_gene: TRBJ2-2
d_gene: TRBD1
CDR3aa: CASSREGQGRYTGELFF
CDR3nt: TGCGCCAGCAGCCGCGAGGGACAGGGGCGATACACCGGGGAGCTGTTTTTT

v_gene: TRBV5-5
abundance: .
j_gene: TRBJ1-1
d_gene: .
CDR3aa: CASSSGQTRGGTEAFF
CDR3nt: TGTGCCAGCAGCTCTGGACAGACCCGGGGGGGCACTGAAGCTTTCTTT

v_gene: TRBV4-1
abundance: .
j_gene: TRBJ1-2
d_gene: .
CDR3aa: CASSQDLRDFGYTF
CDR3nt: TGCGCCAGCAGCCAAGATCTCCGGGATTTTGGCTACACCTTC

v_gene: TRBV27
abundance: .
j_gene: TRBJ2-7
d_gene: TRBD1
CDR3aa: CASRTGTGGARIPYEQYF
CDR3nt: TGTGCCAGCAGAACCGGGACAGGGGGCGCCCGTATACCCTACGAGCAGTACTTC

v_gene: TRBV19
abundance: .
j_gene: TRBJ2-2
d_gene: .
CDR3aa: CASSTGVGELFF
CDR3nt: TGTGCCAGTAGTACAGGGGTCGGGGAGCTGTTTTTT

v_gene: TRBV18
abundance: .
j_gene: TRBJ1-3
d_gene: TRBD1
CDR3aa: CASSESGTGAGNTIYF
CDR3nt: TGTGCCAGCTCAGAATCCGGGACAGGGGCTGGAAACACCATATATTTT

v_gene: TRBV7-9
abundance: few
j_gene: TRBJ2-7
d_gene: TRBD1
CDR3aa: CASSLLLGQGFNEQYF
CDR3nt: TGTGCCAGCAGCTTACTTTTAGGACAGGGTTTCAACGAGCAGTACTTC

v_gene: TRBV10-3
abundance: .
j_gene: TRBJ2-5
d_gene: .
CDR3aa: CAISERGIGETQYF
CDR3nt: TGTGCCATCAGTGAAAGAGGAATCGGTGAGACCCAGTACTTC

v_gene: TRBV21-1
abundance: .
j_gene: TRBJ2-7
d_gene: .
CDR3aa: CASSKARGRQMSWEQYF
CDR3nt: TGTGCCAGCAGCAAAGCGCGGGGGAGACAGATGTCCTGGGAGCAGTACTTC

v_gene: TRBV27
abundance: .
j_gene: TRBJ2-7
d_gene: TRBD1
CDR3aa: CASSQQGKQYF
CDR3nt: TGTGCCAGCAGTCAACAGGGGAAGCAGTACTTC

v_gene: TRBV24-1
abundance: .
j_gene: TRBJ2-2
d_gene: .
CDR3aa: CATSDLRQGNTGELFF
CDR3nt: TGTGCCACCAGTGATTTGCGGCAGGGGAACACCGGGGAGCTGTTTTTT

v_gene: TRBV12-5
abundance: .
j_gene: TRBJ1-4
d_gene: .
CDR3aa: CASGPTGSTNEKLFF
CDR3nt: TGTGCTAGTGGGCCGACAGGCTCAACTAATGAAAAACTGTTTTTT

v_gene: TRBV7-9
abundance: .
j_gene: TRBJ2-6
d_gene: .
CDR3aa: CASSLVATTDAVGANVLTF
CDR3nt: TGTGCCAGCAGCTTAGTTGCGACGACAGACGCTGTAGGGGCCAACGTCCTGACTTTC

v_gene: TRBV25-1
abundance: .
j_gene: TRBJ2-1
d_gene: .
CDR3aa: CASSDGQTQPNNEQFF
CDR3nt: TGTGCCAGCAGCGACGGACAGACACAACCCAACAATGAGCAGTTCTTC

v_gene: TRBV13
abundance: .
j_gene: TRBJ2-4
d_gene: TRBD2
CDR3aa: CASGIIAGGRNIQYF
CDR3nt: TGTGCCAGCGGCATAATAGCGGGGGGGCGGAACATTCAGTACTTC

v_gene: TRBV5-5
abundance: .
j_gene: TRBJ1-4
d_gene: .
CDR3aa: CASSLDGFEKLFF
CDR3nt: TGTGCCAGCAGCTTGGACGGGTTTGAAAAACTGTTTTTT

v_gene: TRBV7-3
abundance: few
j_gene: TRBJ1-6
d_gene: .
CDR3aa: CASSFSGAGSNSPLHF
CDR3nt: TGTGCCAGCAGCTTCTCCGGGGCCGGGAGTAATTCACCCCTCCACTTT